The 8 T cell receptor beta chains in this list originate from one sample, sequenced in a study of shared clonotypes between healthy human individuals. The repertoire was sequenced with immunoSEQ multiplex PCR; TCRdb's copy has only in-frame clones and lacks some. The data show nearly 2 million clones, with approximately 95% seen just once and more than 0.9% held by the top ten. Terminally differentiated effector memory CD45RA+ cells were excluded by CCR7 positive selection of CD45RO-negative cells. The sample taken for sequencing was naive CD8+ T cells sorted from blood. The source is a man aged 18 to 29 in good health.

The chain employs TRBV5-4 and TRBJ2-2; a weak D match, TRBD1 (5 bases). Trimming took off 4 bases at V and 5 bases at J, with 9 bases between the two ends. CDR1 is SGHNT and CDR2 is YYREEE in the germline V gene (reference sequence). This CDR3 contains 13 residues. As DNA, the CDR3 is TGTGCCAGCAGCAAGACAGTTACCGGGGAGCTGTTTTTT. Translated, it gives CASSKTVTGELFF.

A remark on this clone: This sample also contains other DNA sequences that code for the same CDR3. In nucleotides, the CDR3 is TGTGCCAGTAGTATAGCGTCAGGCTACGAGCAGTACTTC. Protein sequence: CASSIASGYEQYF. The rearrangement joins TRBV19 to TRBJ2-7; no reliable D call. This CDR3 has 13 residues. Germline V lookup: CDR1 LNHDA, CDR2 SQIVND (reference sequence). Trimming left V 1 base short and J 3 bases short, with 7 bases between.

This rearrangement joins TRBV27 to TRBJ2-1; D uncertain. Trimming left V 2 bases short and J 8 bases short, with 16 bases between. CDR1 and CDR2 (germline): MNHEY, SMNVEV (reference sequence). This CDR3 contains 15 residues. The CDR3 nucleotides read TGTGCCAGCAGTTTAAGCGTCTGGGTTTCGGATGAGCAGTTCTTC. It codes for CASSLSVWVSDEQFF.

In the case of this clone: Other DNA sequences in the same sample also yield this CDR3. V usage is TRBV4-1 and J usage is TRBJ2-1; no definite D call. Germline V CDR1 and CDR2: MGHRA, YSYEKL. The CDR3 loop spans 12 amino acids. V was trimmed by 0 bases and J by 7 bases, leaving 4 bases between them. CDR3 DNA: TGCGCCAGCAGCCAAGAGGGTAATGAGCAGTTCTTC. This sequence encodes CASSQEGNEQFF.

The genes are TRBV9 and TRBJ1-2, with 12 bases fitting TRBD1. The length of the CDR3 is 16 residues. The junction had 8 bases not matched to a gene; V was cut back by 3 bases and J by 5 bases. CDR1 is SGDLS, CDR2 YYNGEE, per germline. CDR3 sequence (DNA): TGTGCCAGCAGCGATCCGGGACAGGGGGCGGCGTATGGCTACACCTTC. Encoded protein: CASSDPGQGAAYGYTF.

V is TRBV7-9 and J is TRBJ1-5; 7 bases are shared with TRBD1. The CDR3 consists of 15 residues. Germline lookup yields CDR1 SEHNR and CDR2 FQNEAQ (reference sequence). After removal of 4 bases from V and 6 bases from J, the junction contained 9 bases not matched to a gene. CDR3 in DNA: TGTGCCAGCAGCTCTGACAGGGATTACGGTCAGCCCCAGCATTTT. Translation gives CASSSDRDYGQPQHF. The full variable domain, its missing parts supplied by reference TRBV7-9 and TRBJ1-5, is DTGVSQNPRHKITKRGQNVTFRCDPISEHNRLYWYRQTLGQGPEFLTYFQNEAQLEKSRLLSDRFSAERPKGSFSTLEIQRTEQGDSAMYLCASSSDRDYGQPQHFGDGTRLSIL.

The chain couples TRBV4-1 to TRBJ2-3, with 9 bases that match TRBD1. Germline assignment: CDR1 MGHRA and CDR2 YSYEKL. This CDR3 spans 16 amino acids. V lost 3 bases and J lost 3; bases outside the gene matches: 7. CDR3 coding DNA: TGCGCCAGCAGCCATGTTCGGGACAGGGCGACAGATACGCAGTATTTT. As protein: CASSHVRDRATDTQYF.

This clone was recorded only once. The chain combines TRBV9 with TRBJ2-1; unclear D gene. The V gene's germline CDR1 is SGDLS and CDR2 YYNGEE. CDR3 length equals 15 residues. Trimming shortened V by 7 bases and J by 0 bases, and 14 bases separated the two germline ends. CDR3: CASARGPGSYNEQFF. The CDR3 bases are TGTGCCAGCGCTAGAGGCCCCGGCTCCTACAATGAGCAGTTCTTC.